The clone carrying this T cell receptor (beta chain) showed up just a few times. The sample belongs to a study of CD8 T cells in ankylosing spondylitis. TCRdb reprocessed the 5' RACE reads with MiXCR, giving one entry per CDR3 protein. This sample yields 250,000 to 300,000 distinct CDR3 sequences, of which around 18% are seen a single time; roughly 8% belongs to the top ten. CDR3 length equals 13 residues. V was pared by 2 bases and J by 8 bases, with 13 bases between. Germline loops: CDR1 SGHRS, CDR2 YFSETQ. The sample taken for sequencing was blood, either unsorted or a sorted T cell fraction (not recorded which). The sequence was collected from a male donor with ankylosing spondylitis or in good health (not recorded which). The chain recombines TRBV5-1 with TRBJ1-2; weak D call: TRBD1 (5 bases). CDR3 sequence reads: CASSLQVGTGYTF. The CDR3 DNA follows: TGCGCCAGCAGCTTACAGGTTGGCACGGGCTACACCTTC.